The source of this T cell receptor (beta chain) is a study of regulatory T cells in long-lasting Graves disease. Findings of the study overall: Among samples with persistent disease, TRBV28, TRBJ1-2 and TRBJ2-5 were favored. Investigators studied peripheral blood only, not thyroid tissue.

The CDR3 sequence is 14 residues long. Germline V gene sequence: CDR1 DFQATT, CDR2 SNEGSKA (reference sequence). The V end lost 5 bases, the J end lost 4 bases, and 18 bases lay between the germline ends. Arm-PCR with iRepertoire HTBI primers amplified the CDR3 regions for these TCR beta libraries. TCRdb re-analysed the multiplex PCR reads in MiXCR, keeping a single row per CDR3 protein. The sample records 450,000 to 600,000 distinct CDR3 sequences, roughly 14% being singletons. Ten or more counts support this clonotype. What it binds is unknown. Time point defined: newly diagnosed GD, antithyroid drugs for less than 3 months. There was RNA extracted from PBMCs, and the TCR library was made from it. Enrollment of patients was through an endocrinology department in Xi'an, China. These data were also filed under a second study, of T cells in Graves' hyperthyroidism and ophthalmopathy.

This sample comprised peripheral blood mononuclear cells (PBMCs), obtained at new diagnosis, from a patient treated with antithyroid drugs. The TCR comes from a man under 40 with Graves disease. The chain employs TRBV20-1 and TRBJ2-7; D gene uncertain. The CDR3 DNA sequence: TGCAGTGCTCAGTCGGCGGCGCAATGGTACGAGCAGTACTTC. Translating it yields CSAQSAAQWYEQYF.